This T cell receptor beta chain was observed in a study of T-cell reconstitution after alpha-beta-depleted transplantation in children. The study, taken as a whole, reports: T-cell numbers and diversity one year post-transplant derived largely from freshly generated T cells. Two months or so post-transplant, alpha-beta T cells reportedly derived from several hundred expanded graft clones. Some patients' high day-60 TCRbeta diversity was attributed to recipient cells surviving conditioning.

Trimming took 6 bases from V and 1 from J; bases not matched to a gene: 8. Looked up from germline, CDR1 is SQVTM and CDR2 is ANQGSEA. CDR3 length: 14 residues. TCRbeta library preparation incorporated unique molecular identifiers. Using its own MiXCR run on the PCR reads, TCRdb lists one record per CDR3 protein. The sample gives 250,000 to 400,000 distinct CDR3 sequences, over 20% of which show up once; 9.5% to 12% is in the top ten. This clonotype has more than one count but fewer than ten. Its antigen is as yet unknown. The chain carries TRBV29-1 and TRBJ1-1; 7 bases agree with TRBD1. The sample consisted of PBMCs, mostly from graft donor cells, taken 180 days after TCRalphabeta/CD19-depleted stem cell transplant. The receptor was isolated from a male patient between 10 and 17 years old who had a stem cell transplant for acute lymphoblastic leukemia, so the T cells may come from the graft donor. The CDR3 DNA sequence: TGCAGCGTCCACTTACAGGGGAAGAACACTGAAGCTTTCTTT. This gives the protein CSVHLQGKNTEAFF.